This entry lists 32 T cell receptor beta chains sequenced from one sample in a study of cytomegalovirus exposure and HLA in healthy donors. Vbeta (60) and Jbeta (13) primers were used in the PCR. Profiling relied on immunoSEQ multiplex PCR, and the TCRdb table lists in-frame clones only, not all of them. The sample includes some 190,000 clones, roughly 77% of them seen just once. The sequenced material came from PBMCs. These TCRs come from a woman aged 25 to 39 in good health and CMV-seropositive.

The chain carries TRBV19 and TRBJ2-1; a possible D gene is TRBD1 (5 bases). This CDR3 region has 15 residues. V was clipped by 2 bases and J by 3 bases, with 11 bases between them. Germline CDR1 LNHDA, CDR2 SQIVND (reference sequence). Here the CDR3 DNA reads TGTGCCAGTAGTATAAGGGGTTATGGCTACAATGAGCAGTTCTTC. This gives the protein CASSIRGYGYNEQFF.

This clone came up a few times. V gene TRBV30 combines with J gene TRBJ1-5, with 7 bases that match TRBD1. The CDR3 covers 14 residues. Per the germline V gene, CDR1 is GTSNPN and CDR2 is SVGIG (reference sequence). J gave up 4 bases and V 1 base, and 4 bases lay outside the gene matches. CDR3 residues: CAWSAGQVNQPQHF. DNA of the CDR3: TGTGCCTGGAGTGCCGGACAGGTGAATCAGCCCCAGCATTTT.

The chain joins TRBV5-1 to TRBJ2-1; 15 nucleotides match TRBD2. The V gene's germline CDR1 is SGHRS and CDR2 YFSETQ. Trimming removed 2 bases from V and 8 bases from J; junction bases left unmatched: 8. This CDR3 region has 17 residues. The CDR3 bases are TGCGCCAGCAGCTTAGGACTAGCGGGGGGGCTGGGGGATGAGCAGTTCTTC. Translation: CASSLGLAGGLGDEQFF.

The J gene is TRBJ2-1, the V gene TRBV18, with 11 bases matching TRBD2. V dropped 2 bases and J dropped 6; count of bases not matched to a gene: 3. Germline V lookup: CDR1 KGHSH, CDR2 LQKENI. This CDR3 is 15 amino acids long. The CDR3 bases are TGTGCCAGCTCACCAACCCTAGCGGGAGGCAATGAGCAGTTCTTC. This sequence encodes CASSPTLAGGNEQFF. The full variable domain, completed using reference TRBV18 and TRBJ2-1, is NAGVMQNPRHLVRRRGQEARLRCSPMKGHSHVYWYRQLPEEGLKFMVYLQKENIIDESGMPKERFSAEFPKEGPSILRIQQVVRGDSAAYFCASSPTLAGGNEQFFGPGTRLTVL.

The chain is built from TRBV4-1 and TRBJ1-5; D not certain. CDR1 and CDR2 from the germline V gene are MGHRA and YSYEKL. V was clipped by 3 bases and J by 1 base, with 16 bases between them. This CDR3 contains 17 residues. The CDR3 spells CASSQDGVVASNQPQHF. The CDR3 nucleotides read TGCGCCAGCAGCCAGGACGGGGTCGTCGCAAGCAATCAGCCCCAGCATTTT.

The chain recombines TRBV7-2 with TRBJ2-1, with TRBD1 as a possible D gene (6 bases). The CDR3 runs to 15 residues. Germline V CDR1 and CDR2: SGHTA, FQGNSA. V dropped 7 bases and J dropped 2 bases, with 15 bases sitting between them. The CDR3, as DNA: TGTGCCAGCACCCCCCGACAGGTGGCCTACAATGAGCAGTTCTTC. Protein sequence: CASTPRQVAYNEQFF.

The chain employs TRBV9 and TRBJ2-7; TRBD2 is a possible D gene (5 bases). CDR3 size: 13 residues. V was trimmed by 0 bases and J by 2 bases, leaving 6 bases between them. Germline V gene lookup returns CDR1 SGDLS and CDR2 YYNGEE. CDR3 DNA: TGTGCCAGCAGCGTAGCGGGGACCTACGAGCAGTACTTC. The encoded protein is CASSVAGTYEQYF.

The V and J genes are TRBV5-6 and TRBJ2-7, with a weak D call TRBD2 (6 bases). The CDR3 covers 14 residues. Germline CDR1 is SGHDT and CDR2 is YYEEEE. The ends were cut back, 1 base at V and 2 bases at J, with 10 bases in the middle. CDR3 loop: CASSLRRGPYEQYF. DNA for the CDR3: TGTGCCAGCAGCTTGAGGCGGGGCCCCTACGAGCAGTACTTC.

The chain has TRBV2 and TRBJ2-5; D remains unclear. CDR1 is SNHLY, CDR2 FYNNEI, per germline. The CDR3 consists of 10 residues. Trimming cost V 4 bases and J 9 bases, with 6 bases left between them. The CDR3 DNA is TGTGCCAGCAGTGTATCTGCCCAGTACTTC. The encoded protein is CASSVSAQYF.

The chain carries TRBV4-2 and TRBJ1-6; 11 bases fit TRBD1. The V segment lost 4 bases and the J segment 8 bases; nucleotides outside the gene matches: 7. Germline V gives CDR1 LGHNA, CDR2 YNFKEQ. The CDR3 extends over 16 amino acids. The CDR3 loop is CASSRPGTGGDSPLHF. The CDR3 DNA reads TGTGCCAGCAGCCGGCCAGGGACAGGGGGAGATTCACCCCTCCACTTT.

This chain connects TRBV5-1 to TRBJ1-1, with D maybe TRBD1 (6 bases). Trimming took off 7 bases at V and 0 bases at J, with 10 bases between the two ends. The V gene's germline CDR1 is SGHRS and CDR2 YFSETQ. This CDR3 is built from 13 residues. As DNA, the CDR3 is TGCGCCAGCGGACAGTCCATGAACACTGAAGCTTTCTTT. Its translation is CASGQSMNTEAFF.

The rearrangement links TRBV6-1 to TRBJ2-1; TRBD2 matches 14 bases. The germline gives CDR1 MNHNS, CDR2 SASEGT. There are 16 residues in the CDR3. Trimming took 3 bases from V and 7 from J; bases not matched to a gene: 5. CDR3 protein: CASSDRLAGGPNEQFF. In DNA, the CDR3 is TGTGCCAGCAGTGACAGACTAGCGGGGGGGCCGAATGAGCAGTTCTTC.

The chain joins TRBV5-5 to TRBJ1-6; D gene uncertain. The CDR3 contains 17 residues. With 2 bases removed from V and 10 bases from J, the gap between germline ends came to 22 bases. Germline loops: CDR1 SGHKS, CDR2 YYEKEE (reference sequence). The CDR3: CASSLGLTPGSRSPLHF. In DNA, the CDR3 is TGTGCCAGCAGCTTAGGACTAACCCCCGGTTCAAGGTCACCCCTCCACTTT.

This chain links TRBV18 with TRBJ1-1; unclear D gene. V shed 2 bases and J shed 2 bases, with 6 bases lying between them. CDR1 is KGHSH, CDR2 LQKENI, per germline. This CDR3 comprises 13 residues. The CDR3 spells CASSPGLNTEAFF. CDR3 sequence (DNA): TGTGCCAGCTCACCAGGACTTAACACTGAAGCTTTCTTT.

The chain uses TRBV6-5 and TRBJ2-7, with TRBD1 identical over 8 bases. This CDR3 is built from 15 residues. From germline, CDR1 is MNHEY and CDR2 SVGAGI. Trimming at V came to 6 bases and at J to 0 bases, leaving 7 bases not matched to a gene. CDR3 sequence reads: CASSPGQASSYEQYF. The CDR3 bases are TGTGCCAGCAGCCCGGGACAGGCGAGCTCCTACGAGCAGTACTTC.

The chain links TRBV6-6 to TRBJ2-7; possibly TRBD2 for D (5 bases). Germline-derived CDR1 and CDR2 are MNHNY and SVGAGI (reference sequence). Trimming cost V 6 bases and J 3 bases, with 18 bases left between them. The CDR3 is 15 residues long. The CDR3 is CASSAQSGPGYEQYF. DNA for the CDR3: TGTGCCAGCAGCGCCCAAAGCGGCCCCGGCTACGAGCAGTACTTC.

The rearrangement links TRBV7-6 to TRBJ1-5; D remains ambiguous. CDR3 length equals 13 residues. The germline V gene encodes CDR1 SGHVS and CDR2 FNYEAQ. With 0 bases removed from V and 7 bases from J, the gap between germline ends came to 7 bases. CDR3 bases: TGTGCCAGCAGCTTAGCCGCGTCACAGCCCCAGCATTTT. This sequence encodes CASSLAASQPQHF. Looking up the rest from reference TRBV7-6 and TRBJ1-5 gives the full variable domain: GAGVSQSPRYKVTKRGQDVALRCDPISGHVSLYWYRQALGQGPEFLTYFNYEAQQDKSGLPNDRFSAERPEGSISTLTIQRTEQRDSAMYRCASSLAASQPQHFGDGTRLSIL.

The genes are TRBV7-6 and TRBJ1-2, with D perhaps TRBD1 (5 bases). Germline loops: CDR1 SGHVS, CDR2 FNYEAQ. The CDR3 totals 14 residues. V was clipped by 5 bases and J by 6 bases, with 16 bases between them. Here the CDR3 DNA reads TGTGCCAGCAGCGGGGCGGGGTCAGGGAATGGCTACACCTTC. Translating it yields CASSGAGSGNGYTF.

The rearrangement uses TRBV29-1 and TRBJ2-3; 7 bases are a match to TRBD2. The ends lost 7 bases at V and 2 bases at J; junction bases unmatched: 3. Germline CDR1 and CDR2: SQVTM and ANQGSEA. There are 12 residues in the CDR3. CDR3 loop: CSAGRPTDTQYF. CDR3 nucleotide sequence: TGCAGCGCCGGGAGGCCCACAGATACGCAGTATTTT.

The table lists this clone with a few counts. The CDR3 bases are TGTGCCAGCAGTGAAGCGATCAGTCCCAGGGTTTACGAGCAGTACTTC. As protein: CASSEAISPRVYEQYF. The rearrangement joins TRBV6-1 to TRBJ2-7; possible D gene TRBD1, 5 bases. The CDR3 loop spans 16 amino acids. CDR1 MNHNS and CDR2 SASEGT come from the germline V gene. V lost 0 bases and J lost 4, with 16 bases in between.

This clone was found once. The chain couples TRBV6-5 to TRBJ1-2; D unclear. V gave up 2 bases and J gave up 6 bases, with 10 bases separating them. Germline CDR1 MNHEY, CDR2 SVGAGI. CDR3 length equals 13 residues. The CDR3 DNA reads TGTGCCAGCAGTTACCCCCCGAGGGATGGCTACACCTTC. This translates into CASSYPPRDGYTF.

This clone was found once. The rearrangement joins TRBV15 to TRBJ1-2; D is possibly TRBD1 (6 bases). CDR1 and CDR2 from the germline V gene are LNHNV and YYDKDF (reference sequence). The CDR3 is 17 amino acids. The germline V and J ends were trimmed by 0 bases and 0 bases, with 14 bases remaining between them. CDR3 in DNA: TGTGCCACCAGCAGAGATAGGGGGACGGAGCCTAACTATGGCTACACCTTC. It encodes CATSRDRGTEPNYGYTF.

This chain uses TRBV29-1 with TRBJ2-7; 7 nucleotides align to TRBD1. J was trimmed by 2 bases and V by 4 bases; bases with no gene match: 8. This CDR3 spans 14 amino acids. Germline V gives CDR1 SQVTM, CDR2 ANQGSEA. CDR3 residues: CSVGYTGDAYEQYF. CDR3 bases: TGCAGCGTTGGGTATACAGGGGATGCCTACGAGCAGTACTTC.

This chain connects TRBV5-4 to TRBJ2-7; 10 nucleotides agree with TRBD2. Trimming at V came to 5 bases and at J to 2 bases, leaving 4 bases not matched to a gene. Germline-derived CDR1 and CDR2 are SGHNT and YYREEE (reference sequence). This CDR3 spans 14 amino acids. The CDR3 nucleotides read TGTGCCAGCAGGATAGCGGGGGGCCCCTACGAGCAGTACTTC. Amino acid sequence: CASRIAGGPYEQYF.

V gene TRBV12-5 combines with J gene TRBJ1-4; tentatively, D is TRBD1 (5 bases). Trimming stripped 6 bases from V and 4 bases from J, with 12 bases between. Germline CDR1 and CDR2: LGHNT and FRNRAP. The CDR3 runs to 14 residues. DNA of the CDR3: TGTGCTAGTGGCCCGGGGGGAGGTAATGAAAAACTGTTTTTT. The encoded protein is CASGPGGGNEKLFF.

This clone was seen more than once but under ten times. The gene calls are TRBV10-3 and TRBJ1-1, with TRBD1 matching 8 bases. Germline V lookup: CDR1 ENHRY, CDR2 SYGVKD. Trimming removed 3 bases from V and 10 bases from J; junction bases left unmatched: 4. The CDR3 totals 12 residues. The CDR3 DNA follows: TGTGCCATCAGTGAAGACGGACAGGGAGCTTTCTTT. This gives the protein CAISEDGQGAFF.

This clone was recorded a few times. This sequence joins TRBV25-1 and TRBJ2-3; 15 nucleotides line up with TRBD2. V lost 4 bases, J lost 0 bases, and 5 bases stayed unmatched. The CDR3 extends over 18 amino acids. Germline V CDR1 and CDR2: MGHDK, SYGVNS. The CDR3 DNA reads TGTGCCAGCAGTGGGGGACTAGCGGGGGGCCCCAGCACAGATACGCAGTATTTT. Protein sequence: CASSGGLAGGPSTDTQYF.

For the CDR3, the DNA is TGTGCCAGCAGCGATGGGACAGGCTATAGCAATCAGCCCCAGCATTTT. Translation: CASSDGTGYSNQPQHF. The chain couples TRBV5-6 to TRBJ1-5, with 8 bases identical to TRBD1. Germline V gene data show CDR1 as SGHDT and CDR2 as YYEEEE. The CDR3 covers 16 residues. J lost 0 bases, V lost 4 bases, and 6 bases had no gene match.

The rearrangement joins TRBV30 to TRBJ1-4, with unresolved D. The CDR3 extends over 15 amino acids. Germline CDR1 is GTSNPN and CDR2 is SVGIG (reference sequence). V dropped 1 base and J dropped 7 bases, with 16 bases sitting between them. The CDR3 DNA is TGTGCCTGGAGTGATGGGAGAAGTCAAGGTGAAAAACTGTTTTTT. It translates to CAWSDGRSQGEKLFF.

V gene TRBV5-5 combines with J gene TRBJ1-3; a weak D match, TRBD1 (5 bases). This CDR3 comprises 16 residues. Trimming took 0 bases from V and 0 from J, leaving 10 bases between them. The V gene's germline CDR1 is SGHKS and CDR2 YYEKEE (reference sequence). CDR3 sequence reads: CASSLGRAHSGNTIYF. CDR3 coding DNA: TGTGCCAGCAGCTTGGGCAGGGCCCACTCTGGAAACACCATATATTTT.

This chain links TRBV28 with TRBJ1-2; 8 positions agree with TRBD1. Germline-derived CDR1 and CDR2 are MDHEN and SYDVKM. The CDR3 is made up of 14 amino acids. With 5 bases clipped from V and 6 bases from J, the junction kept 8 bases outside the gene matches. The CDR3 is CASSNALTGDGYTF. The CDR3 bases are TGTGCCAGCAGTAACGCCCTGACAGGGGATGGCTACACCTTC.

The chain is built from TRBV7-9 and TRBJ1-2, with D uncertain. The CDR3 loop spans 13 amino acids. Germline CDR1 is SEHNR and CDR2 is FQNEAQ (reference sequence). The V and J ends lost 4 bases and 4 bases respectively, with 10 bases between them. CDR3 DNA: TGTGCCAGCAGCTACGAAGCTAGCTATGGCTACACCTTC. Its protein product is CASSYEASYGYTF.